The 6 T cell receptor beta chains below come from one sample, sequenced in a study of cytomegalovirus exposure and HLA in healthy donors. Both 60 Vbeta primers and 13 Jbeta primers went into the PCR. The assay was immunoSEQ multiplex PCR, and TCRdb's table has in-frame clones only and misses some. The sample carries 110,000 or so clones, about three quarters recorded once. The specimen was PBMCs. The receptors derive from a female donor in good health and CMV-seronegative.

This clone has only a few counts. This chain joins TRBV4-3 and TRBJ2-3; no firm D call. The V end lost 1 base, the J end lost 0 bases, and 8 bases lay between the germline ends. Per germline, CDR1 LGHNA and CDR2 YSLEER. The CDR3 has 15 residues. CDR3 residues: CASSQGVRSTDTQYF. CDR3 coding DNA: TGCGCCAGCAGCCAAGGGGTCAGGAGCACAGATACGCAGTATTTT.

This chain uses TRBV13 with TRBJ2-7; 9 bases map to TRBD2. Trimming at V came to 6 bases and at J to 0 bases, leaving 3 bases not matched to a gene. There are 14 residues in the CDR3. Germline V gene data show CDR1 as PRHDT and CDR2 as FYEKMQ (reference sequence). CDR3 nucleotide sequence: TGTGCCAGCAGTTATAGCGGGAGCTCCTACGAGCAGTACTTC. It encodes CASSYSGSSYEQYF. The variable domain in full, completed from reference TRBV13 and TRBJ2-7, reads AAGVIQSPRHLIKEKRETATLKCYPIPRHDTVYWYQQGPGQDPQFLISFYEKMQSDKGSIPDRFSAQQFSDYHSELNMSSLELGDSALYFCASSYSGSSYEQYFGPGTRLTVT.

There are a few counts of this clone. The V call is TRBV5-5, the J call TRBJ1-1; D is uncertain. This CDR3 has 13 residues. Germline V gene sequence: CDR1 SGHKS, CDR2 YYEKEE (reference sequence). The V end was cut by 2 bases, the J end by 2 bases, with 7 bases between. The CDR3 DNA follows: TGTGCCAGCAGCTTAACTTACAACACTGAAGCTTTCTTT. It codes for CASSLTYNTEAFF.

The sample holds a few counts of this clone. The CDR3 DNA reads as TGTGCCAGCAGCTCCCCCGGAGGAGGAGCTTTCTTT. Translating it yields CASSSPGGGAFF. The chain carries TRBV5-4 and TRBJ1-1; no clear D. The CDR3 loop spans 12 amino acids. Germline CDR1 reads SGHNT; CDR2 reads YYREEE (reference sequence). The V end lost 3 bases, the J end lost 10 bases, and 13 bases lay between the germline ends.

This clone has more than one count but fewer than ten. The genes are TRBV18 and TRBJ2-7; D is perhaps TRBD1 (5 bases). This CDR3 comprises 13 residues. Germline-derived CDR1 and CDR2 are KGHSH and LQKENI. V gave up 0 bases and J gave up 6 bases, with 9 bases separating them. CDR3 amino acids: CASSPPDIGEQYF. The CDR3 DNA follows: TGTGCCAGCTCACCACCGGACATTGGCGAGCAGTACTTC.

This chain joins TRBV5-1 and TRBJ1-1, with D perhaps matching TRBD1 (5 bases). Trimming stripped 0 bases from V and 1 base from J, with 7 bases between. CDR3 length equals 14 residues. Germline CDR1 is SGHRS and CDR2 is YFSETQ. CDR3 sequence reads: CASSLDRPNTEAFF. The CDR3, as DNA: TGCGCCAGCAGCTTGGACAGGCCGAACACTGAAGCTTTCTTT.